This is a list of T cell receptor beta chains from one sample in a study of T-cell memory formation after mild COVID-19. TCRdb reprocessed the 5' RACE reads with MiXCR, giving one entry per CDR3 protein. The sample contains roughly 410,000 distinct CDR3 sequences, roughly a quarter of which appear only once. Sequenced: PBMCs or a T cell subset sorted from them (not recorded which). These receptors were obtained from an adult woman who had mild COVID-19 (a few samples of this study predate the infection). Cell type and time point are not known. Both conserved end residues are part of each CDR3. A D gene is named only where the DNA matches it firmly. Not all rows give a size; the values are once, few, many and, for expanded clones, a class.

>TRBD1|TRBJ2-6|TRBV2|18|NA
CASRTPGQGGSGANVLTF
TGTGCCAGCAGAACCCCGGGACAGGGTGGCTCTGGGGCCAACGTCCTGACTTTC
>NA|TRBJ1-6|TRBV5-1|16|NA
CASSLGGPMDNSPLHF
TGCGCCAGCAGCTTGGGCGGACCCATGGATAATTCACCCCTCCACTTT
>NA|TRBJ1-5|TRBV21-1|15|NA
CASSKNAGAGQPQHF
TGTGCCAGCAGCAAAAACGCAGGGGCGGGACAGCCCCAGCATTTT
>TRBD2|TRBJ2-1|TRBV5-1|16|few
CASRPEASGGEHEQFF
TGCGCCAGCAGACCGGAGGCTAGCGGGGGGGAGCATGAGCAGTTCTTC
>TRBD2|TRBJ2-3|TRBV7-9|16|NA
CASSRVAGVLTDTQYF
TGTGCCAGCAGCAGAGTGGCGGGGGTACTCACAGATACGCAGTATTTT
>TRBD2|TRBJ2-7|TRBV4-2|18|few
CASSQELLGLAGGDEQYF
TGTGCCAGCAGCCAAGAATTGTTGGGACTAGCGGGAGGGGACGAGCAGTACTTC
>NA|TRBJ2-7|TRBV5-1|14|NA
CASSLGWGNYEQYF
TGCGCCAGCAGCTTGGGTTGGGGGAACTACGAGCAGTACTTC
>NA|TRBJ2-7|TRBV6-5|15|NA
CASSPALDIPYEQYF
TGTGCCAGCAGCCCGGCCCTGGACATTCCCTACGAGCAGTACTTC
>TRBD1|TRBJ1-2|TRBV14|13|many
CASSPQDRAGYTF
TGTGCCAGCAGCCCGCAGGACAGGGCTGGCTACACCTTC
>NA|TRBJ2-2|TRBV5-1|14|few
CASSFGGPTGELFF
TGCGCCAGCAGCTTCGGCGGGCCCACCGGGGAGCTGTTTTTT